The clone carrying this T cell receptor (beta chain) was seen only a few times. Its antigen is undetermined. This clone may be a read error of a much larger clone one base away. The data stem from a study of CD8 T cells in ankylosing spondylitis. TCRdb re-called the 5' RACE reads with MiXCR, one entry per CDR3 protein. The table records 180,000 or so distinct CDR3 sequences, approximately 10% of them present only once. CDR3 length: 18 amino acids. CDR1 and CDR2 (germline): SGHVS, FNYEAQ. V lost 4 bases and J lost 3, with 22 bases in between. General study findings and limits: About 8 highly homologous variants made up a TCR beta motif, and this motif appeared characteristic of ankylosing spondylitis blood. Reportedly, significant enrichment of disease-linked clones occurred in matched ankylosing spondylitis synovial fluid. Before this, some motif variants had been reported in reactive arthritis synovial fluid and blood.

What was sequenced was blood, either unsorted or a sorted T cell fraction (not recorded which). The chain is built from TRBV7-6 and TRBJ2-1; D is perhaps TRBD1 (5 bases). The receptor comes from a male donor with ankylosing spondylitis or in good health (not recorded which). CDR3 protein: CASSSVGAYPLFYNEQFF. The CDR3 DNA is TGTGCCAGCAGCTCAGTTGGGGCCTATCCACTCTTCTACAATGAGCAGTTCTTC.